Following are 32 T cell receptor beta chains from one sample sequenced in a study of shared clonotypes between healthy human individuals (dated by TCRdb to between 2020 and 2021). Libraries were constructed by the immunoSEQ multiplex PCR assay. TCRdb retrieved this table from immuneACCESS and kept in-frame rearrangements only. Not all clones are present; in checked studies, unresolved V genes account for under half, and no reason is known for the remainder. Counted in this sample were about 2.2 million clones; around 93% of them appeared once. Of the sample, about 1.7% falls within the top ten clones. CD8 naive samples consisted of CD45RO-negative cells that were positively selected for CCR7, yielding a CD45RA+CCR7+ population without TemRA cells. Sequencing used naive CD8+ T cells from PBMCs. The cell subset or site tag for this specimen amounts to: CD45RA+CCR7+. Source of these receptors: a man aged 18 to 30 in good health. Some clones in this sample may be carry-over from other donors' samples.

The gene calls are TRBV6-5 and TRBJ2-2; 11 bases are shared with TRBD2. The CDR3 length is 15 residues. V gave up 6 bases and J gave up 7 bases; unmatched junction bases: 7. The germline gives CDR1 MNHEY, CDR2 SVGAGI. This chain's CDR3 is CASSSGLAEYGELFF. The CDR3 nucleotides are TGTGCCAGCAGCTCGGGACTAGCGGAATACGGGGAGCTGTTTTTT.

The chain joins TRBV2 to TRBJ1-1, with a possible D match to TRBD1 (6 bases). The V gene lost 6 bases and the J gene lost 0 bases, with 14 bases spanning the gap. The CDR3 is made up of 15 amino acids. Germline CDR1 reads SNHLY; CDR2 reads FYNNEI. CDR3 nucleotide sequence: TGTGCCAGCAGGGGGGCCCTTTTAATGAACACTGAAGCTTTCTTT. Translating it yields CASRGALLMNTEAFF.

This rearrangement joins TRBV11-2 to TRBJ2-7; maybe TRBD2 (7 bases). CDR3 size: 13 residues. V gave up 8 bases and J gave up 2 bases, with 13 bases separating them. Germline CDR1 is SGHAT and CDR2 is FQNNGV. This CDR3 is CASGEGVAYEQYF. In DNA, the CDR3 is TGTGCCAGCGGGGAGGGGGTTGCCTACGAGCAGTACTTC.

This chain links TRBV2 with TRBJ1-3, with unresolved D. In germline, CDR1 is SNHLY, CDR2 FYNNEI. Trimming pared 1 base from V and 8 bases from J, leaving 15 bases between. The CDR3 is made up of 15 amino acids. CDR3 sequence: CASSEVGPVGDTIYF. DNA for the CDR3: TGTGCCAGCAGTGAAGTAGGACCAGTGGGAGACACCATATATTTT. The whole variable domain, remainder taken from reference TRBV2 and TRBJ1-3, is EPEVTQTPSHQVTQMGQEVILRCVPISNHLYFYWYRQILGQKVEFLVSFYNNEISEKSEIFDDQFSVERPDGSNFTLKIRSTKLEDSAMYFCASSEVGPVGDTIYFGEGSWLTVV.

V is TRBV6-1 and J is TRBJ1-5; 7 bases line up with TRBD1. The junction had 7 bases not matched to a gene; V was cut back by 7 bases and J by 7 bases. Per germline, CDR1 MNHNS and CDR2 SASEGT. The CDR3 runs 13 residues. This CDR3 reads CASNAGGGQPQHF. CDR3 DNA: TGTGCCAGCAATGCAGGGGGTGGGCAGCCCCAGCATTTT.

The V call is TRBV11-2, the J call TRBJ2-5, with 8 positions matching TRBD1. Losses at the gene ends were 2 bases for V and 1 base for J; bases not matched to a gene: 12. This CDR3 comprises 18 residues. Germline V gives CDR1 SGHAT, CDR2 FQNNGV. The CDR3: CASSLRSVRDRPQETQYF. The CDR3 DNA follows: TGTGCCAGCAGCTTAAGATCGGTCCGGGACAGGCCCCAAGAGACCCAGTACTTC.

This clone was detected only once. The chain combines TRBV4-3 with TRBJ2-7; 8 bases are shared with TRBD1. CDR1 and CDR2 (germline): LGHNA, YSLEER. This CDR3 has 15 residues. The J segment lost 1 base and the V segment lost 5 bases, leaving 7 bases of the junction unmatched. The CDR3 loop is CASSYGQGTSYEQYF. In nucleotides, the CDR3 is TGCGCCAGCAGCTATGGACAGGGAACTTCCTACGAGCAGTACTTC.

This chain connects TRBV6-1 to TRBJ1-2, with D unresolved. Germline V CDR1 and CDR2: MNHNS, SASEGT. Trimming pared 6 bases from V and 4 bases from J, leaving 12 bases between. This CDR3 is built from 13 residues. The CDR3 DNA is TGTGCCAGCAGCGAGGCGGCTCTCTATGGCTACACCTTC. Residues: CASSEAALYGYTF.

The chain uses TRBV7-9 and TRBJ2-7; 8 positions agree with TRBD2. The CDR3 totals 16 residues. Per germline, CDR1 SEHNR and CDR2 FQNEAQ (reference sequence). V shed 3 bases and J 0 bases; nucleotides not matched to a gene: 7. CDR3 bases: TGTGCCAGCAGCTTTACTAGCGGTCTTAGCTCCTACGAGCAGTACTTC. Translated: CASSFTSGLSSYEQYF.

This clone was found once. This sequence joins TRBV11-1 and TRBJ2-7; D may be TRBD2 (6 bases). V was clipped by 3 bases and J by 4 bases, with 13 bases between them. This CDR3 has 14 residues. Per the germline V gene, CDR1 is SGHAT and CDR2 is FQDESV (reference sequence). The CDR3 here is CASSFSIAGYEQYF. The CDR3 bases are TGTGCCAGCAGCTTCAGTATCGCGGGATACGAGCAGTACTTC.

With regard to this clone: Germline is not matched at one junction end, which may reflect a read error. The chain uses TRBV28 and TRBJ1-1; D ambiguous. CDR3 length: 16 amino acids. The germline V gene has CDR1 MDHEN and CDR2 SYDVKM. The CDR3 nucleotides read TGTGCCAGCAGTTTGCGCAACGAATTTGACGGCTTGAAGACCGGGTTT. Amino acids: CASSLRNEFDGLKTGF.

The rearrangement links TRBV28 to TRBJ2-7; either TRBD1 or TRBD2 may fit D (5 bases each). Germline V gene sequence: CDR1 MDHEN, CDR2 SYDVKM. V gave up 4 bases and J gave up 6 bases, with 10 bases separating them. The CDR3 runs 12 residues. For the CDR3, the DNA is TGTGCCAGCAGTTCTTCTGGGGGCGAGCAGTACTTC. This encodes CASSSSGGEQYF.

The V and J genes are TRBV6-5 and TRBJ2-1; no reliable D call. Germline assignment: CDR1 MNHEY and CDR2 SVGAGI. Trimming cost V 0 bases and J 8 bases, with 11 bases left between them. The CDR3 spans 14 residues. The CDR3 DNA follows: TGTGCCAGCAGTTACTCGAGCGCCTCACATGAGCAGTTCTTC. Residues: CASSYSSASHEQFF.

The CDR3 nucleotides read TGTGCCAGCAGTTCTGGACAGTCTCCCAACTATGGCTACACCTTC. Translated, it gives CASSSGQSPNYGYTF. The chain combines TRBV13 with TRBJ1-2, with a weak D call TRBD1 (6 bases). The CDR3 has 15 residues. Trimming stripped 6 bases from V and 2 bases from J, with 16 bases between. Germline loops: CDR1 PRHDT, CDR2 FYEKMQ (reference sequence).

CDR3 sequence reads: CASTVRWDIGVISSSGANVLTF. The CDR3 nucleotides are TGTGCCAGCACCGTGCGCTGGGATATAGGGGTAATATCATCCTCTGGGGCCAACGTCCTGACTTTC. This chain links TRBV27 with TRBJ2-6; D perhaps matches TRBD1 (5 bases). Germline V CDR1 and CDR2: MNHEY, SMNVEV (reference sequence). The CDR3 extends over 22 amino acids. The germline V and J ends were trimmed by 7 bases and 0 bases, with 31 bases remaining between them.

V and J are TRBV5-4 and TRBJ2-7; D is perhaps TRBD1 (6 bases). V dropped 3 bases and J dropped 5 bases, with 15 bases sitting between them. Per the germline V gene, CDR1 is SGHNT and CDR2 is YYREEE (reference sequence). The CDR3 length is 14 residues. The CDR3, as DNA: TGTGCCAGCAGCTCAGGGGAGTCTTGGCACGAGCAGTACTTC. As protein: CASSSGESWHEQYF.

This rearrangement joins TRBV4-1 to TRBJ2-2; TRBD2 matches 12 bases. Per the germline V gene, CDR1 is MGHRA and CDR2 is YSYEKL. Germline trimming cut 0 bases from V and 2 bases from J; bases unmatched to any gene: 4. CDR3 size: 18 residues. The CDR3 loop reads CASSQELAGGPNTGELFF. CDR3 nucleotide sequence: TGCGCCAGCAGCCAAGAGCTAGCGGGAGGGCCAAACACCGGGGAGCTGTTTTTT.

This chain connects TRBV6-5 to TRBJ2-1; 10 bases are a match to TRBD2. The CDR3 sequence is 16 residues long. CDR1 and CDR2 (germline): MNHEY, SVGAGI. J gave up 10 bases and V 3 bases, and 12 bases lay outside the gene matches. This CDR3 is CASSYKASGSSGEQFF. CDR3 sequence (DNA): TGTGCCAGCAGTTATAAGGCTAGCGGGAGTTCTGGGGAGCAGTTCTTC.

The chain links TRBV9 to TRBJ1-2; D gene ambiguous. The V gene's germline CDR1 is SGDLS and CDR2 YYNGEE. This CDR3 contains 15 residues. Trimming took 1 base from V and 2 from J, leaving 12 bases between them. CDR3 DNA sequence: TGTGCCAGCAGCGTAAAGTCAGTTAGGAACTATGGCTACACCTTC. Amino acid sequence: CASSVKSVRNYGYTF.

The chain is built from TRBV4-2 and TRBJ2-1; 7 bases map to TRBD2. The CDR3 has 15 residues. Germline CDR1 and CDR2: LGHNA and YNFKEQ. J was trimmed by 6 bases and V by 2 bases; bases with no gene match: 7. The DNA of the CDR3 is TGTGCCAGCAGCCAATTCACTAGCGAACCCAATGAGCAGTTCTTC. Encoded protein: CASSQFTSEPNEQFF.

This clone occurred once. The chain uses TRBV11-2 and TRBJ2-7; 9 nucleotides match TRBD1. The CDR3 runs to 16 residues. Germline values: CDR1 SGHAT, CDR2 FQNNGV. The junction had 8 bases not matched to a gene; V was cut back by 0 bases and J by 5 bases. CDR3: CASSLELRTGEHEQYF. CDR3 nucleotides: TGTGCCAGCAGCTTAGAATTACGGACAGGGGAACACGAGCAGTACTTC.

This CDR3 is CASSNTRGLVFYEQYF. The CDR3 DNA reads as TGTGCCAGTAGTAATACCAGGGGGCTAGTCTTCTACGAGCAGTACTTC. The V and J genes are TRBV19 and TRBJ2-7; 8 bases agree with TRBD1. Germline V gives CDR1 LNHDA, CDR2 SQIVND (reference sequence). The CDR3 is 16 amino acids. The V and J ends lost 4 bases and 3 bases, in that order; junction bases with no gene match: 11.

The chain has TRBV7-8 and TRBJ1-1, with unresolved D. CDR1 is SGHVS and CDR2 is FQNEAQ in the germline V gene. The V end lost 1 base, the J end lost 6 bases, and 18 bases lay between the germline ends. The CDR3 runs to 16 residues. The CDR3 region has the DNA TGTGCCAGCAGCTTAGGTACAAGCAAGGTTAGGGCTGAAGCTTTCTTT. Amino acid sequence: CASSLGTSKVRAEAFF.

This chain joins TRBV6-4 and TRBJ2-2, with D possibly matching TRBD2 (5 bases). The CDR3 has 13 amino acids. Trimming removed 6 bases from V and 4 bases from J, with 9 bases in between. Germline values: CDR1 MRHNA, CDR2 SNTAGT. Here the CDR3 DNA reads TGTGCCAGCAGGTTAAGCGGCACCGGGGAGCTGTTTTTT. Translation gives CASRLSGTGELFF.

In this sample, this clone turned up once. The chain couples TRBV9 to TRBJ2-7; D is unresolved. The CDR3 extends over 16 amino acids. Germline CDR1 SGDLS, CDR2 YYNGEE. V was clipped by 2 bases and J by 7 bases, with 22 bases between them. The CDR3 reads CASSVSSQTDSGEQYF. The CDR3 nucleotides are TGTGCCAGCAGCGTTTCGTCCCAAACCGACTCAGGTGAGCAGTACTTC.

Comment on this clone: Distinct nucleotide sequences in the sample also encode this CDR3. This chain links TRBV27 with TRBJ2-1, with TRBD2 matching over 7 bases. This CDR3 region has 15 residues. Looked up from germline, CDR1 is MNHEY and CDR2 is SMNVEV (reference sequence). The trim removed 4 bases at V and 0 bases at J, leaving 3 bases unmatched. The CDR3 DNA sequence: TGTGCCAGCAGTTCTAGCGGTAGCTCCTACAATGAGCAGTTCTTC. This gives the protein CASSSSGSSYNEQFF.

The chain links TRBV27 to TRBJ2-3; TRBD2 agrees at 9 bases. Germline assignment: CDR1 MNHEY and CDR2 SMNVEV (reference sequence). J gave up 3 bases and V 5 bases, and 9 bases lay outside the gene matches. CDR3 size: 16 residues. CDR3 DNA sequence: TGTGCCAGCAGTCCTCGGGGTAGCGGGAGTACAGATACGCAGTATTTT. Translation: CASSPRGSGSTDTQYF.

V is TRBV28 and J is TRBJ2-3; 8 nucleotides agree with TRBD2. The J segment lost 7 bases and the V segment lost 1 base, leaving 13 bases of the junction unmatched. The CDR3 has 17 residues. Germline CDR1 reads MDHEN; CDR2 reads SYDVKM. CDR3 nucleotides: TGTGCCAGCAGTTTATCCGGGACTAGTCTTAGGGTGTATACGCAGTATTTT. Translated: CASSLSGTSLRVYTQYF.

The genes are TRBV28 and TRBJ1-1; no clear D. The CDR3 covers 16 residues. V lost 2 bases and J 5 bases, leaving 18 bases between the germline ends. CDR1 and CDR2 from the germline V gene are MDHEN and SYDVKM. The CDR3 DNA reads TGTGCCAGCAGTTTAGGGTGGTACGGCGGGAATACTGAAGCTTTCTTT. As protein: CASSLGWYGGNTEAFF. Looking up the rest from reference TRBV28 and TRBJ1-1 gives the full variable domain: DVKVTQSSRYLVKRTGEKVFLECVQDMDHENMFWYRQDPGLGLRLIYFSYDVKMKEKGDIPEGYSVSREKKERFSLILESASTNQTSMYLCASSLGWYGGNTEAFFGQGTRLTVV.

This rearrangement joins TRBV13 to TRBJ2-5; the D gene is possibly TRBD1 (6 bases). The CDR3 covers 14 residues. With 5 bases removed from V and 1 base from J, the gap between germline ends came to 11 bases. Germline V gene sequence: CDR1 PRHDT, CDR2 FYEKMQ (reference sequence). The CDR3 here is CASSPQGPQETQYF. In DNA, the CDR3 is TGTGCCAGCAGCCCACAGGGACCCCAAGAGACCCAGTACTTC.

The V and J genes are TRBV6-1 and TRBJ2-1; 12 bases agree with TRBD1. CDR1 and CDR2 (germline): MNHNS, SASEGT. With V trimmed by 6 bases and J by 5 bases, 5 bases remained unmatched. This CDR3 is 15 amino acids long. The DNA for the CDR3 is TGTGCCAGCAGACCCGGGACAGGGGGCCACAATGAGCAGTTCTTC. This translates into CASRPGTGGHNEQFF.

The chain has TRBV7-9 and TRBJ2-3, with D tentatively TRBD1 (7 bases). The CDR3 sequence is 15 residues long. Trimming pared 1 base from V and 4 bases from J, leaving 12 bases between. Looked up from germline, CDR1 is SEHNR and CDR2 is FQNEAQ (reference sequence). CDR3 coding DNA: TGTGCCAGCAGCTTAGAAGCAGGGGGGCCAGATACGCAGTATTTT. It specifies CASSLEAGGPDTQYF.